The text below deals with one TCR beta chain. This record belongs to a study of shared clonotypes between healthy human individuals. CD8 cells regarded as naive lacked CD45RO, were positively chosen for CCR7, and omitted terminally differentiated effector memory CD45RA+ cells. The CDR3 length is 14 residues. Germline loops: CDR1 MDHEN, CDR2 SYDVKM. V lost 3 bases, J lost 6 bases, and 14 bases lay in between. Generated by immunoSEQ multiplex PCR, the TCRdb table keeps only in-frame clones and is missing some. This table holds about 590,000 clones, nearly 97% found once. Sequencing input: naive CD8+ T cells sorted from blood. The receptor was isolated from a woman younger than 45 in good health. The V call is TRBV28, the J call TRBJ1-2; D is uncertain. This CDR3 reads CASSFGGNIDGYTF. CDR3 nucleotides: TGTGCCAGCAGTTTTGGAGGAAACATTGATGGCTACACCTTC.